This entry features one T cell receptor (beta chain) sequence. Its antigen remains unidentified. Using its own MiXCR run on the reads, TCRdb lists one record per CDR3 protein. The sample contains 450,000 to 600,000 distinct CDR3 sequences, around 30% of which appear only once. Germline V gene lookup returns CDR1 SGHAT and CDR2 FQNNGV. The CDR3 is 16 residues long. J lost 6 bases, V lost 1 base, and 10 bases had no gene match. The source of the sample is a study of T cell repertoires in cytomegalovirus infection. On the study more broadly: CMV infection together with matching HLA type was indicated by public TCR beta signatures.

The sequence derives from a human donor in good health (CMV status not recorded). Some clones in this sample may be carry-over from other donors' samples. V gene TRBV11-2 combines with J gene TRBJ2-3; 7 bases agree with TRBD2. This material consisted of cultured PBMCs, taken from culture after CMV antigen stimulation. The CDR3 reads CASSLGRRELSDTQYF. The DNA for the CDR3 is TGTGCCAGCAGCTTAGGTCGGCGGGAGTTATCCGATACGCAGTATTTT.